This T cell receptor beta chain was observed in a study of T cell changes during pregnancy in multiple sclerosis. The protocol was immunoSEQ multiplex PCR, while the TCRdb copy is restricted to in-frame clones and leaves out a portion. The sample holds 40,000 to 45,000 clones, roughly 87% seen once. This CDR3 region has 18 residues. The V gene lost 2 bases and the J gene lost 9 bases, with 26 bases spanning the gap. Germline CDR1 reads MGHRA; CDR2 reads YSYEKL. Sequenced material: CD4+ T cells from peripheral blood mononuclear cells, taken in the first trimester of pregnancy. This rearrangement joins TRBV4-1 to TRBJ2-1; D is perhaps TRBD1 (7 bases). The TCR comes from a female donor with multiple sclerosis, enrolled in a pregnancy study. The CDR3 loop is CASSQNLPRRGQGVEQFF. The CDR3 DNA is TGCGCCAGCAGCCAAAACCTCCCCCGGAGGGGGCAGGGAGTTGAGCAGTTCTTC.